These 15 T cell receptor beta chains originate from one sample sequenced in a study of blood T cell repertoires in COVID-19. TCRdb's copy holds only in-frame clones and misses some; the assay was immunoSEQ multiplex PCR. The sample lists around 400,000 clones; roughly 90% were seen once. The specimen was PBMCs or T cells enriched from blood (not recorded which). The receptors come from a woman between 40 and 50 years old who had been exposed to COVID-19.

V gene TRBV7-2 combines with J gene TRBJ1-2; TRBD1 agrees at 11 bases. The CDR3 has 14 amino acids. Germline lookup yields CDR1 SGHTA and CDR2 FQGNSA. V shed 2 bases, J shed 7 bases, and the junction held 3 bases outside the gene matches. The CDR3 reads CASSLNGQGAGYTF. In DNA form, the CDR3 reads TGTGCCAGCAGCTTAAACGGACAGGGGGCTGGCTACACCTTC.

The V call is TRBV27, the J call TRBJ1-1; a possible D gene is TRBD1 (5 bases). Deletions cut 0 bases from V and 8 bases from J, with 16 bases between. The germline V gene has CDR1 MNHEY and CDR2 SMNVEV (reference sequence). The CDR3 runs 15 residues. The CDR3 region is CASSLSGGRGAEAFF. DNA of the CDR3: TGTGCCAGCAGTTTATCCGGGGGAAGGGGTGCCGAAGCTTTCTTT.

The V gene is TRBV19, the J gene TRBJ1-4; 10 bases map to TRBD1. There are 17 residues in the CDR3. Losses at the gene ends were 5 bases for V and 0 bases for J; bases not matched to a gene: 6. CDR1 LNHDA and CDR2 SQIVND come from the germline V gene (reference sequence). The DNA of the CDR3 is TGTGCCAGTAGTCCAAGGACAGGGGGAGCAACTAATGAAAAACTGTTTTTT. Translated, it gives CASSPRTGGATNEKLFF.

Comments on this clone: Other DNA sequences from this sample encode an identical CDR3 as well. The chain combines TRBV5-1 with TRBJ1-3; 10 nucleotides line up with TRBD1. Germline CDR1 SGHRS, CDR2 YFSETQ. CDR3 length: 15 residues. V dropped 4 bases and J dropped 2; count of bases not matched to a gene: 3. The CDR3 sequence is CASSPGQGAGNTIYF. The CDR3 nucleotides are TGCGCCAGCAGCCCTGGACAGGGGGCTGGAAACACCATATATTTT.

The chain combines TRBV5-1 with TRBJ2-7; TRBD2 agrees at 13 bases. V was clipped by 3 bases and J by 3 bases; unmatched bases: 3. The germline CDR1 and CDR2 sequences are SGHRS and YFSETQ. The CDR3 runs to 15 residues. The CDR3 region has the DNA TGCGCCAGCAGCTCCGGGACTAGCGGGGTCTACGAGCAGTACTTC. Its translation is CASSSGTSGVYEQYF.

The chain combines TRBV6-2 or TRBV6-3 with TRBJ2-3; 10 nucleotides align to TRBD2. This CDR3 spans 16 amino acids. Germline V gives CDR1 MNHEY, CDR2 SVGEGT. V lost 4 bases to trimming and J lost 6 bases; unmatched junction nucleotides: 10. In nucleotides, the CDR3 is TGTGCCAGCAGTTCACCGTCTAGCGGGGGAAGGGATACGCAGTATTTT. Translating it yields CASSSPSSGGRDTQYF.

CDR3: CASSVPRGPVDYGYTF. As DNA, the CDR3 is TGTGCCAGCAGCGTGCCCAGGGGGCCGGTGGACTATGGCTACACCTTC. The V and J genes are TRBV9 and TRBJ1-2; 8 bases agree with TRBD1. Germline V gene sequence: CDR1 SGDLS, CDR2 YYNGEE. V was clipped by 2 bases and J by 3 bases; unmatched bases: 9. This CDR3 contains 16 residues. The variable domain in full, completed from reference TRBV9 and TRBJ1-2, reads DSGVTQTPKHLITATGQRVTLRCSPRSGDLSVYWYQQSLDQGLQFLIQYYNGEERAKGNILERFSAQQFPDLHSELNLSSLELGDSALYFCASSVPRGPVDYGYTFGSGTRLTVV.

This sequence joins TRBV15 and TRBJ2-2; no clear D gene. The CDR3 consists of 15 residues. Trimming removed 0 bases at V and 2 bases at J, with 7 bases between. CDR1 and CDR2 from the germline V gene are LNHNV and YYDKDF (reference sequence). The DNA for the CDR3 is TGTGCCACCAGCAGAGACAGGTCCAACACCGGGGAGCTGTTTTTT. As protein: CATSRDRSNTGELFF.

The chain combines TRBV2 with TRBJ2-3; 15 positions agree with TRBD2. The V and J ends lost 6 bases and 2 bases, in that order; junction bases with no gene match: 6. The V gene's germline CDR1 is SNHLY and CDR2 FYNNEI. The CDR3 spans 17 residues. The CDR3 DNA reads TGTGCCAGCAGCCGTCGGACTAGCGGGGGGGTCACAGATACGCAGTATTTT. Its translation: CASSRRTSGGVTDTQYF.

This clone occurred a few times. This sequence joins TRBV23-1 and TRBJ1-2; D unclear. TRBV23-1 has ORF status, its function being uncertain. V dropped 1 base and J dropped 3 bases, with 12 bases sitting between them. The length of the CDR3 is 15 residues. CDR3 protein: CASSQYEVRHYGYTF. Written as DNA, the CDR3 is TGCGCCAGCAGTCAATACGAGGTTCGACACTATGGCTACACCTTC.

The chain has TRBV4-1 and TRBJ1-6; D is unclear. Trimming removed 0 bases from V and 9 bases from J, with 15 bases in between. Germline CDR1 reads MGHRA; CDR2 reads YSYEKL. The CDR3 is made up of 16 amino acids. In nucleotides, the CDR3 is TGCGCCAGCAGCCAAGAAGGAAAGCCGAGAGGTTCACCCCTCCACTTT. It specifies CASSQEGKPRGSPLHF.

The sample holds one count of this clone. The J gene is TRBJ1-4, the V gene TRBV7-2, with D tentatively TRBD1 (5 bases). CDR3 length equals 16 residues. Germline V gene sequence: CDR1 SGHTA, CDR2 FQGNSA. The V end lost 0 bases, the J end lost 8 bases, and 16 bases lay between the germline ends. The CDR3 DNA reads as TGTGCCAGCAGCTTAGCCACAGGTCGCGTAGGGGAAAAACTGTTTTTT. Its translation is CASSLATGRVGEKLFF.

Written as DNA, the CDR3 is TGTGCCAGCAGCTTACCGGGATTAGGGAACACTGAAGCTTTCTTT. Residues: CASSLPGLGNTEAFF. This rearrangement joins TRBV7-9 to TRBJ1-1, with D unclear. CDR3 length equals 15 residues. Germline V gives CDR1 SEHNR, CDR2 FQNEAQ (reference sequence). Trimming removed 2 bases at V and 1 base at J, with 11 bases between.

J is TRBJ2-1 and V is TRBV4-1; 8 positions agree with TRBD2. CDR3 length: 14 residues. Germline trimming cut 6 bases from V and 7 bases from J; bases unmatched to any gene: 8. Germline CDR1 MGHRA, CDR2 YSYEKL. CDR3 bases: TGCGCCAGCAGGCCTAGCGGGCGGAATAATGAGCAGTTCTTC. Translating it yields CASRPSGRNNEQFF.

This chain links TRBV3-1 (or the pseudogene TRBV3-2) with TRBJ2-4, with D maybe TRBD2 (5 bases). Germline-derived CDR1 and CDR2 are LGHDT and YNNKEL (reference sequence). The CDR3 sequence is 18 residues long. Trimming took off 0 bases at V and 1 base at J, with 16 bases between the two ends. In DNA form, the CDR3 reads TGTGCCAGCAGCCAAGATCGTACGGGAACATGGGCCAAAAACATTCAGTACTTC. Encoded protein: CASSQDRTGTWAKNIQYF.